The 23 T cell receptor beta chains below all came from one sample that was sequenced in a study of identical twins' blood T cells. A single record per CDR3 protein comes from TCRdb applying MiXCR to the 5' RACE reads. The sample lists a few hundred thousand distinct CDR3 sequences; roughly 31% were seen once. Material: PBMCs. These receptors all come from a woman between 18 and 50 years old in good health.

The chain uses TRBV6-2 or TRBV6-3 and TRBJ2-7; 9 bases match TRBD1. The V segment lost 6 bases and the J segment 0 bases; nucleotides outside the gene matches: 12. The germline CDR1 and CDR2 sequences are MNHEY and SVGEGT. CDR3 length: 17 amino acids. CDR3 protein: CASRGTGNVWNSYEQYF. CDR3 in DNA: TGTGCCAGCAGAGGGACAGGGAATGTTTGGAACTCCTACGAGCAGTACTTC.

V is TRBV6-4 and J is TRBJ2-3; D might be TRBD1 (5 bases). This CDR3 comprises 13 residues. Per the germline V gene, CDR1 is MRHNA and CDR2 is SNTAGT. V was shortened by 0 bases and J by 4 bases, with 5 bases between the two germline ends. The CDR3 loop is CASSDSGADTQYF. CDR3 bases: TGTGCCAGCAGTGACTCAGGGGCAGATACGCAGTATTTT.

A few counts support this clonotype. The chain employs TRBV18 and TRBJ2-3; D gene unclear. The CDR3 extends over 13 amino acids. CDR1 KGHSH and CDR2 LQKENI come from the germline V gene. Trimming removed 2 bases from V and 1 base from J, with 4 bases in between. The CDR3 protein is CASSPTGTDTQYF. The CDR3 DNA reads as TGTGCCAGCTCACCAACGGGCACAGATACGCAGTATTTT.

This chain connects TRBV6-2 or TRBV6-3 to TRBJ2-2; 7 bases match TRBD1. Germline loops: CDR1 MNHEY, CDR2 SVGEGT. This CDR3 comprises 14 residues. V lost 6 bases and J lost 7; bases outside the gene matches: 8. For the CDR3, the DNA is TGTGCCAGCAGAAATTCAGGGGGTTACGGGGAGCTGTTTTTT. This gives the protein CASRNSGGYGELFF.

This clonotype was seen a few times. Here the CDR3 DNA reads TGTGCCATCAGTGAGGATGGGGTCACAGATACGCAGTATTTT. The encoded protein is CAISEDGVTDTQYF. V usage is TRBV10-3 and J usage is TRBJ2-3; D is unresolved. The CDR3 sequence is 14 residues long. Germline V gives CDR1 ENHRY, CDR2 SYGVKD. Trimming took 2 bases from V and 2 from J, leaving 8 bases between them.

The genes are TRBV10-3 and TRBJ1-2; D uncertain. The CDR3 contains 12 residues. Germline V gene lookup returns CDR1 ENHRY and CDR2 SYGVKD. Trimming shortened V by 6 bases and J by 7 bases, and 12 bases separated the two germline ends. The CDR3 spells CAISDGPGGYTF. Here the CDR3 DNA reads TGTGCCATCAGCGACGGCCCCGGTGGCTACACCTTC.

The chain couples TRBV15 to TRBJ1-4, with D unclear. This CDR3 is 15 amino acids long. Germline values: CDR1 LNHNV, CDR2 YYDKDF (reference sequence). The V gene lost 0 bases and the J gene lost 4 bases, with 9 bases spanning the gap. CDR3 sequence reads: CATSRDLQYNEKLFF. The CDR3 DNA sequence: TGTGCCACCAGCAGAGATCTGCAGTATAATGAAAAACTGTTTTTT. Supplemented by reference TRBV15 and TRBJ1-4, the full variable domain reads DAMVIQNPRYQVTQFGKPVTLSCSQTLNHNVMYWYQQKSSQAPKLLFHYYDKDFNNEADTPDNFQSRRPNTSFCFLDIRSPGLGDTAMYLCATSRDLQYNEKLFFGSGTQLSVL.

There are a few counts of this clonotype. This chain uses TRBV29-1 with TRBJ2-2; TRBD1 matches at 7 bases. Germline CDR1 SQVTM, CDR2 ANQGSEA. The CDR3 covers 15 residues. The V gene end was trimmed by 3 bases and the J gene end by 1 base; junction bases not matched to a gene: 5. The CDR3 here is CSVDSDRRNTGELFF. CDR3 coding DNA: TGCAGCGTTGATTCGGACAGGAGGAACACCGGGGAGCTGTTTTTT.

This clonotype was counted only a few times. CDR3 nucleotides: TGCAGTGCTGAGGGACTAGCGGAACTCAGCTCCTACGAGCAGTACTTC. This gives the protein CSAEGLAELSSYEQYF. This rearrangement joins TRBV20-1 to TRBJ2-7; 11 bases are shared with TRBD2. This CDR3 spans 16 amino acids. Germline V gives CDR1 DFQATT, CDR2 SNEGSKA (reference sequence). Germline trimming cut 5 bases from V and 0 bases from J; bases unmatched to any gene: 9.

The genes are TRBV5-1 and TRBJ1-2; D call uncertain. V was shortened by 1 base and J by 1 base, with 11 bases between the two germline ends. This CDR3 has 15 amino acids. Per the germline V gene, CDR1 is SGHRS and CDR2 is YFSETQ. CDR3 protein: CASSLQEGHNYGYTF. The CDR3 DNA sequence: TGCGCCAGCAGCTTGCAGGAAGGGCATAACTATGGCTACACCTTC.

This clonotype has more than one count but fewer than ten. The chain recombines TRBV7-2 with TRBJ1-6; TRBD1 might be the D (5 bases). Deletions cut 2 bases from V and 10 bases from J, with 18 bases between. The CDR3 spans 16 residues. Germline CDR1 and CDR2: SGHTA and FQGNSA. The DNA of the CDR3 is TGTGCCAGCAGCTTAAGGCAGGGAGTTGTTGGGTCACCCCTCCACTTT. Protein: CASSLRQGVVGSPLHF.

Note on this clonotype: A clone one base away is much larger, so this may be a read error. The chain carries TRBV25-1 and TRBJ1-3, with D tentatively TRBD1 (6 bases). Trimming took 4 bases from V and 2 from J, leaving 12 bases between them. This CDR3 contains 15 residues. CDR1 and CDR2 (germline): MGHDK, SYGVNS. CDR3 in DNA: TGTGCCAGCAGTGCTCAGGGGTCGGCTGGAAACACCATATATTTT. Its translation: CASSAQGSAGNTIYF. The whole variable domain, remainder taken from reference TRBV25-1 and TRBJ1-3, is EADIYQTPRYLVIGTGKKITLECSQTMGHDKMYWYQQDPGMELHLIHYSYGVNSTEKGDLSSESTVSRIRTEHFPLTLESARPSHTSQYLCASSAQGSAGNTIYFGEGSWLTVV.

This clonotype was recorded a few times. The chain employs TRBV20-1 and TRBJ2-7; D uncertain. Trimming left V 6 bases short and J 5 bases short, with 17 bases between. The CDR3 is 13 residues long. Germline V gene sequence: CDR1 DFQATT, CDR2 SNEGSKA (reference sequence). The CDR3 nucleotides are TGCAGTGCCTTAGACCAGCGAGGTAACGAGCAGTACTTC. Translation: CSALDQRGNEQYF.

The rearrangement links TRBV10-3 to TRBJ1-2; 7 nucleotides align to TRBD1. CDR1 is ENHRY and CDR2 is SYGVKD in the germline V gene. J lost 2 bases, V lost 6 bases, and 6 bases had no gene match. This CDR3 has 14 amino acids. In nucleotides, the CDR3 is TGTGCCATCAGACAGGGGACACTGAACTATGGCTACACCTTC. Its translation: CAIRQGTLNYGYTF.

This clonotype was found a few times. CDR3 amino acids: CASATGYGNNEQFF. DNA for the CDR3: TGTGCCAGCGCTACGGGCTATGGGAACAATGAGCAGTTCTTC. The rearrangement uses TRBV11-3 and TRBJ2-1; D remains ambiguous. Germline V lookup: CDR1 SGHNT, CDR2 YENEEA. Trimming took off 8 bases at V and 5 bases at J, with 16 bases between the two ends. The CDR3 has 14 residues.

This clonotype was detected a few times. The chain links TRBV7-2 to TRBJ1-4; D uncertain. This CDR3 is built from 15 residues. Trimming shortened V by 1 base and J by 7 bases, and 13 bases separated the two germline ends. From germline, CDR1 is SGHTA and CDR2 FQGNSA. The CDR3 bases are TGTGCCAGCAGCTTAGGCCCGGGTACCACTGAAAAACTGTTTTTT. This translates into CASSLGPGTTEKLFF.

This chain's CDR3 is CSVVSEYSYGYTF. The CDR3 DNA reads TGCAGCGTTGTGTCAGAGTATAGCTATGGCTACACCTTC. This sequence joins TRBV29-1 and TRBJ1-2; no clear D gene. The CDR3 contains 13 residues. Per the germline V gene, CDR1 is SQVTM and CDR2 is ANQGSEA. The V end lost 4 bases, the J end lost 4 bases, and 13 bases lay between the germline ends.

This clonotype was counted only a few times. The gene calls are TRBV6-2 or TRBV6-3 and TRBJ2-1; 9 nucleotides align to TRBD2. The CDR3 is 14 amino acids. The J segment lost 4 bases and the V segment lost 6 bases, leaving 4 bases of the junction unmatched. Germline V gives CDR1 MNHEY, CDR2 SVGEGT. The CDR3 sequence: CASRPSGEYNEQFF. CDR3 nucleotide sequence: TGTGCCAGCAGGCCTAGCGGGGAGTACAATGAGCAGTTCTTC.

There are a few counts of this clonotype. V is TRBV6-5 and J is TRBJ2-1, with TRBD2 identical over 10 bases. The CDR3 contains 15 residues. With 2 bases clipped from V and 7 bases from J, the junction kept 5 bases outside the gene matches. The germline V gene has CDR1 MNHEY and CDR2 SVGAGI. The CDR3, as DNA: TGTGCCAGCAGTTACGAAACTAGCGGGAATAATGAGCAGTTCTTC. Protein product: CASSYETSGNNEQFF.

This clonotype showed up just once. This chain links TRBV10-2 with TRBJ2-7; 9 nucleotides line up with TRBD1. The length of the CDR3 is 16 residues. J gave up 0 bases and V 6 bases, and 9 bases lay outside the gene matches. Germline CDR1 is WSHSY and CDR2 is SAAADI. As DNA, the CDR3 is TGCGCCAGCAGGGACACAGGGGGCCTATCCTCCTACGAGCAGTACTTC. Encoded protein: CASRDTGGLSSYEQYF.

This clonotype showed up just a few times. In DNA form, the CDR3 reads TGCAGTGCTAGGACAGTAACTAATGAAAAACTGTTTTTT. Its translation: CSARTVTNEKLFF. The chain uses TRBV20-1 and TRBJ1-4; TRBD1 is a possible D gene (5 bases). This CDR3 region has 13 residues. CDR1 is DFQATT, CDR2 SNEGSKA, per germline (reference sequence). Deletions cut 3 bases from V and 1 base from J, with 6 bases between.

This clonotype was counted a few times. The genes are TRBV10-3 and TRBJ1-6; D is possibly TRBD1 (5 bases). V lost 0 bases and J lost 9, with 9 bases in between. Per the germline V gene, CDR1 is ENHRY and CDR2 is SYGVKD. This CDR3 is 14 amino acids long. The CDR3 loop reads CAISESSGGSPLHF. The CDR3 bases are TGTGCCATCAGTGAGTCATCCGGGGGTTCACCCCTCCACTTT.

V usage is TRBV6-5 and J usage is TRBJ2-1; D not certain. V dropped 0 bases and J dropped 9 bases, with 15 bases sitting between them. The CDR3 consists of 15 residues. Germline V lookup: CDR1 MNHEY, CDR2 SVGAGI. DNA of the CDR3: TGTGCCAGCAGTTACTCTCCTGAATTTGTTGGTGAGCAGTTCTTC. Translating it yields CASSYSPEFVGEQFF.